This T cell receptor (beta chain) was sequenced for a study of human T cells and chemical hapten exposure (dated by TCRdb to the early 2020s). Context from the whole study: For sensitization, 2% DPC in acetone was applied to a roughly 2 cm by roughly 2 cm area of upper inner arm skin. Weekly therapeutic DPC doses were additionally applied to the scalp of patients throughout the roughly 23-week study period. Blood samples were taken from patients before sensitization (week 0) and at 2, 6 and about 24 weeks after DPC sensitization. Blood for TCR sequencing was provided by twenty-nine alopecia patients at one to four time points (pre-sensitization, 2, 6 and 24 weeks). Libraries were pooled for sequencing, and per-sample TCR yields varied mainly because of small differences in library volumes within the pool. This study followed changes in the peripheral blood TCR repertoire in vivo during primary and secondary sensitization of alopecia patients to the hapten diphenylcyclopropenone (DPC). Patch tests used Finn chambers with 0.01% DPC on the upper back, scored after 6 days by International Contact Dermatitis Research Group standards. Most of the patients in the cohort were female, and the cohort covered alopecia areata with under or over 50% scalp involvement, alopecia totalis and alopecia universalis. Study-wide conclusions, independent of this receptor: Repeated subsampling changed both the strength of the expansion versus patch-test correlation and the threshold at which that correlation became significant. No change with DPC sensitization was found in the number of TCRs above 1 in 1000 frequency, and no evidence of global repertoire structure alterations was found. Expanded TCRs formed significantly more large CDR3 similarity clusters than pre-sensitization or healthy control sets, consistent with antigen-driven responses. Alopecia, a presumed autoimmune disease, was present in all patients, so the immune response of the patients might differ from that of healthy individuals. A positive correlation was found between the number of PT1 expanded TCRs and patch test score, with significance reached at thresholds 8, 16 and 32 but not 4.

The library came from RACE. TCRdb records NextSeq 500 as the sequencer. During library preparation, unique molecular identifiers were attached to individual cDNA molecules so that TCRs could be counted quantitatively and reproducibly. From each blood RNA sample, both TCR alpha and TCR beta chains were sequenced. For the original study's pipeline: A median of about 100,000 TCRs per sample was observed, with a range of roughly 23,224 to 700,000. V, J and CDR3 annotation of the TCR reads was performed with the Decombinator software suite. For PS versus PT1 abundance plots, all samples were subsampled to the same number of TCRs (28,000). Expanded TCRs were defined as absent before sensitization and observed at least eight times at the 2-week time point. TCRdb's own reprocessing of the public reads used fastp at Q25 and MiXCR and kept productive beta chains. Every entry covers one CDR3 protein and lists the most common genes and DNA from its rows. The V and J calls follow TCRdb's processing rather than the paper's. A total of around 95,000 distinct CDR3 sequences appear in this sample, roughly 10% of them only once. Under 3.5% of the sample is held by the ten biggest clonotypes.

Reading the label with the study, this specimen's time point is: pre-sensitization, week 0. The treatment or condition label of this sample denotes: therapeutic diphenylcyclopropenone sensitization with weekly scalp DPC. At each patch-test visit, blood was drawn before the patch test was applied. Patients were eligible if aged 18 to 70, diagnosed with alopecia and judged suitable for DPC therapy, and pregnant patients were excluded. Unfractionated whole blood was collected in Tempus Blood RNA tubes, and total RNA was extracted from that blood. In this sample, this clonotype turned up many times. The antigen it binds to is not known. No clone much larger than this one lies a single base away; base qualities are absent. The origin of this receptor is a woman between 55 and 75 years old with alopecia areata. Some clones in this sample may be carry-over from other donors' samples. The material was whole blood, obtained in connection with sensitization to the hapten diphenylcyclopropenone (DPC).

For the CDR3, the sequence is CSARDGTNYGYTF. The DNA sequence is TGCAGTGCTAGAGATGGGACAAACTATGGCTACACCTTC. Recombination linked TRBV20-1 to TRBJ1-2; TRBD1 is possibly the D segment (6 matching bases). Looking up the germline V gene (reference sequence) yields CDR1 DFQATT and CDR2 SNEGSKA. Taken from cysteine to phenylalanine, the CDR3 has 13 residues. The CDR3 DNA has 39 bases and is translated from base 1. Cut back by 0 bases and 2 bases, the V and J ends lie 7 bases apart.